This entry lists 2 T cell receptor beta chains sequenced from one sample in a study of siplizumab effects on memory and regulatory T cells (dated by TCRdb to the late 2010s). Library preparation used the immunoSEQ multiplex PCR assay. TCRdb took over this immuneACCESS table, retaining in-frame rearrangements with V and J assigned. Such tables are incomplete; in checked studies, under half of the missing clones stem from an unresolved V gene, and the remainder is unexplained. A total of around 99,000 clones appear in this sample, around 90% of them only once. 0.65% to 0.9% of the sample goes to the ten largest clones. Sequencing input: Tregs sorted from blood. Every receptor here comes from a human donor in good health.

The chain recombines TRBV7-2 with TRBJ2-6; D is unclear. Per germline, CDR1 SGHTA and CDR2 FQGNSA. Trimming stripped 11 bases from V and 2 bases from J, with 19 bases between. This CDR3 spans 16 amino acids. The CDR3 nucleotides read TGTGCCGCACCCGCTTGGCCCCCCACTGGGGCCAACGTCCTGACTTTC. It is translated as CAAPAWPPTGANVLTF.

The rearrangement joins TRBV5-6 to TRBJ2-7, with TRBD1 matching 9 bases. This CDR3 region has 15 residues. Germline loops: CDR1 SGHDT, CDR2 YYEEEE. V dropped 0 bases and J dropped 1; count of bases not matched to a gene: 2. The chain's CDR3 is CASSLAGQGSYEQYF. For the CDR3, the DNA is TGTGCCAGCAGCTTGGCGGGACAGGGATCCTACGAGCAGTACTTC.